This is a list of T cell receptor beta chains from one sample in a study of vaccination and CD4 T cells after COVID-19. The antigens of these receptors remain unknown. Via MiXCR, TCRdb re-called the PCR reads, giving one row per CDR3 protein. Of a few thousand distinct CDR3 sequences listed, 50% to 80% are singletons. The material sequenced was CD4+ T cells from blood, cultured in vitro. The source of these receptors is a human donor in good health. Each CDR3 is given with its conserved first and last residue. Each record gives: J gene, V gene, clone size, D gene, CDR3 protein, CDR3 DNA. The D gene is left open where the match is weak. A clone size is listed for some rows: how often the clone was seen (once, few, many), or a class if it is expanded.

TRBJ1-1 | TRBV19 | - | - | CASSRDTEAFF | TGTGCCAGTAGTCGGGACACTGAAGCTTTCTTT
TRBJ2-7 | TRBV6-1 | - | TRBD1 | CASSEGLGNRGYEQYF | TGTGCCAGCAGTGAAGGTCTTGGGAACAGGGGCTACGAGCAGTACTTC
TRBJ1-2 | TRBV11-2 | - | TRBD1 | CASSSSGTVHGYTF | TGTGCCAGCAGCTCCTCCGGGACAGTCCATGGCTACACCTTC
TRBJ2-7 | TRBV4-1 | - | - | CASSQERTVSSYEQYF | TGCGCCAGCAGCCAAGAACGAACAGTATCCTCCTACGAGCAGTACTTC
TRBJ2-1 | TRBV7-9 | - | - | CASSPKDWHANEQFF | TGTGCCAGCAGCCCCAAGGACTGGCACGCGAATGAGCAGTTCTTC
TRBJ1-2 | TRBV12-3/TRBV12-4 | few | - | CASSRTVSGYTF | TGTGCCAGCAGCCGTACAGTCTCCGGCTACACCTTC
TRBJ1-3 | TRBV7-2 | - | - | CASSLVTGKGGGNTIYF | TGTGCCAGCAGCTTAGTCACTGGCAAGGGTGGTGGAAACACCATATATTTT
TRBJ1-5 | TRBV20-1 | - | - | CSARNDRVNQPQHF | TGCAGTGCTAGGAACGACAGAGTCAATCAGCCCCAGCATTTT
TRBJ2-5 | TRBV11-2 | - | TRBD2 | CASSFSSGSSETQYF | TGTGCCAGCAGCTTCTCTAGCGGGAGCAGTGAGACCCAGTACTTC
TRBJ1-1 | TRBV12-3/TRBV12-4 | - | - | CASSLALRTEAFF | TGTGCCAGCAGTTTAGCGTTGCGTACTGAAGCTTTCTTT
TRBJ1-1 | TRBV6-2/TRBV6-3 | - | - | CASSRTLDRTEAFF | TGTGCCAGCAGTCGGACCCTGGACCGCACTGAAGCTTTCTTT
TRBJ2-7 | TRBV7-9 | - | - | CASSPSWVASHEQYF | TGTGCCAGCAGCCCGAGCTGGGTAGCGTCCCACGAGCAGTACTTC
TRBJ1-2 | TRBV15 | few | TRBD1 | CATSRHKGTGDYGYTF | TGTGCCACCAGCAGACATAAGGGGACAGGGGACTATGGCTACACCTTC
TRBJ2-2 | TRBV20-1 | - | TRBD2 | CSATGLAATGELFF | TGCAGTGCGACGGGACTAGCGGCCACCGGGGAGCTGTTTTTT
TRBJ2-7 | TRBV6-1 | - | - | CASSETVRVYEQYF | TGTGCCAGCAGTGAAACCGTCAGGGTCTACGAGCAGTACTTC
TRBJ1-5 | TRBV30 | few | - | CAWSAGGPSNQPQHF | TGTGCCTGGAGTGCGGGGGGACCTAGCAATCAGCCCCAGCATTTT
TRBJ2-3 | TRBV20-1 | few | - | CSARHLRADTQYF | TGCAGTGCTAGACACCTGAGGGCAGATACGCAGTATTTT
TRBJ2-1 | TRBV20-1 | - | - | CSARSSDYYNEQFF | TGCAGTGCTAGATCGTCCGACTATTACAATGAGCAGTTCTTC
TRBJ1-2 | TRBV19 | - | - | CASSIKGERGYTF | TGTGCCAGTAGTATTAAAGGGGAACGTGGCTACACCTTC
TRBJ1-3 | TRBV6-1 | - | - | CASTIVASGNTIYF | TGTGCCAGCACAATAGTCGCGTCTGGAAACACCATATATTTT
TRBJ2-2 | TRBV19 | - | - | CASRPAGIVNTGELFF | TGTGCCAGTAGACCGGCCGGGATCGTGAACACCGGGGAGCTGTTTTTT
TRBJ1-2 | TRBV28 | few | - | CASSSEQGGYTF | TGTGCCAGCAGTTCGGAACAGGGTGGCTACACCTTC
TRBJ2-5 | TRBV21-1 | - | - | CALCLDRGLGETQYF | TGTGCGTTATGTTTGGACAGGGGGCTGGGTGAGACCCAGTACTTC
TRBJ1-1 | TRBV19 | - | - | CASTEGARTEAFF | TGTGCCAGTACGGAAGGGGCGCGTACTGAAGCTTTCTTT
TRBJ1-1 | TRBV7-2 | - | - | CASSFDPDRAQSEAFF | TGTGCCAGCAGCTTCGACCCTGACCGGGCCCAATCTGAAGCTTTCTTT
TRBJ2-1 | TRBV10-1 | - | - | CASSGTPGFEQFF | TGCGCCAGCAGTGGGACACCCGGTTTTGAGCAGTTCTTC
TRBJ1-6 | TRBV29-1 | - | - | CSVGGTLTVNSPLHF | TGCAGCGTTGGCGGGACTCTCACAGTTAATTCACCCCTCCACTTT
TRBJ1-6 | TRBV6-1 | - | - | CASSRAGAALNSPLHF | TGTGCCAGCAGCAGGGCTGGGGCTGCCCTTAATTCACCCCTCCACTTT
TRBJ2-7 | TRBV6-1 | few | TRBD2 | CASDLVGRGSEQYF | TGTGCCAGCGACCTAGTTGGGAGGGGATCAGAGCAGTACTTC